This is a list of T cell receptor beta chains from one sample in a study of human T cells and chemical hapten exposure. MiXCR, applied by TCRdb to the RACE reads, yields one record per CDR3 protein. The profile shows some 52,000 distinct CDR3 sequences, 9.9% of them singletons. This material consisted of whole blood, taken in connection with sensitization to the hapten diphenylcyclopropenone (DPC). These receptors originate from a woman aged 40 to 50 with alopecia areata. Some clones in this sample may be carry-over from other donors' samples. Both conserved end residues are part of each CDR3. A D gene is named only where the DNA matches it firmly. The size entry is marked missing in some rows and otherwise reads once, few, many or a size class.

d_gene,j_gene,abundance,v_gene,CDR3aa,CDR3nt
-,TRBJ2-7,-,TRBV7-2,CASSSSGTRNYEQYF,TGTGCCAGCAGCTCATCCGGGACAAGAAACTACGAGCAGTACTTC
-,TRBJ1-6,-,TRBV20-1,CSARDNREYNSPLHF,TGCAGTGCTAGAGATAATAGGGAATACAATTCACCCCTCCACTTT
TRBD1,TRBJ2-3,-,TRBV20-1,CSARDKSRGQVDTQYF,TGCAGTGCTAGAGATAAAAGCAGGGGGCAGGTGGATACGCAGTATTTT
-,TRBJ1-5,-,TRBV20-1,CSAGGPGVRGQPQHF,TGCAGTGCCGGAGGACCCGGGGTACGAGGCCAGCCCCAGCATTTT
-,TRBJ1-1,many,TRBV9,CASSASLNTEAFF,TGTGCCAGCAGCGCCTCCCTTAACACTGAAGCTTTCTTT
TRBD2,TRBJ2-7,many,TRBV7-2,CASSPSGGNYEQYF,TGTGCCAGCAGCCCTAGCGGCGGGAACTACGAGCAGTACTTC
-,TRBJ1-4,many,TRBV12-3/TRBV12-4,CASSFGRGSEKLFF,TGTGCCAGCAGTTTCGGCCGGGGGAGTGAAAAACTGTTTTTT
TRBD1,TRBJ1-6,-,TRBV5-1,CASESGTGVGGSPLHF,TGCGCCAGCGAATCCGGGACAGGAGTCGGTGGGTCACCCCTCCACTTT
TRBD2,TRBJ2-7,-,TRBV12-3/TRBV12-4,CASTRTSVTYEQYF,TGTGCCAGCACCCGGACTAGCGTTACCTACGAGCAGTACTTC
-,TRBJ1-6,few,TRBV28,CASSSQYNSPLHF,TGTGCCAGCAGTTCTCAGTATAATTCACCCCTCCACTTT
-,TRBJ2-7,few,TRBV29-1,CSVEVTPGYEQYF,TGCAGCGTTGAAGTTACTCCCGGATACGAGCAGTACTTC
-,TRBJ2-2,few,TRBV6-1,CASSGLDTGELFF,TGTGCCAGCAGTGGACTAGACACCGGGGAGCTGTTTTTT
-,TRBJ1-6,many,TRBV27,CASSPATGGGALHF,TGTGCCAGCAGTCCCGCCACGGGTGGAGGGGCCCTCCACTTT
-,TRBJ1-2,-,TRBV6-6,CASSRQLRSYTF,TGTGCCAGCAGTCGGCAGTTAAGGAGCTACACCTTC
-,TRBJ1-1,-,TRBV29-1,CSGLGGASTEAFF,TGCAGCGGGTTAGGGGGGGCTAGTACTGAAGCTTTCTTT
TRBD1,TRBJ1-1,few,TRBV3-1,CASSQLSSGTVLEAFF,TGTGCCAGCAGCCAACTCAGCTCCGGGACAGTGCTTGAAGCTTTCTTT
-,TRBJ1-2,-,TRBV28,CASMPGNYGYTF,TGTGCCAGCATGCCAGGAAACTATGGCTACACCTTC
-,TRBJ2-7,many,TRBV2,CASTPEAHSYEQYF,TGTGCCAGCACCCCGGAGGCACATTCCTACGAGCAGTACTTC
-,TRBJ2-7,few,TRBV2,CASSVAEEQYF,TGTGCCAGCAGTGTCGCGGAGGAGCAGTACTTC
-,TRBJ1-2,-,TRBV2,CASSLAGSHGYTF,TGTGCCAGCAGTTTGGCAGGGTCCCATGGCTACACCTTC
-,TRBJ2-5,-,TRBV5-6,CASSLARVRETQYF,TGTGCCAGCAGCTTGGCCAGGGTGAGGGAGACCCAGTACTTC
TRBD1,TRBJ2-6,-,TRBV6-2/TRBV6-3,CASSYIMPGQYVLEANVLTF,TGTGCCAGCAGTTACATCATGCCGGGACAGTACGTTTTGGAGGCCAACGTCCTGACTTTC
-,TRBJ2-5,-,TRBV4-1,CASSSRLTSVGSQYF,TGCGCCAGCAGCTCGCGACTGACTAGTGTTGGTTCCCAGTACTTC
TRBD2,TRBJ2-1,-,TRBV11-3,CASSLGLAGGPSTDEQFF,TGTGCCAGCAGCTTAGGGCTAGCGGGGGGGCCTTCCACCGATGAGCAGTTCTTC
TRBD2,TRBJ2-1,few,TRBV7-8,CASRLAGELSSYNEQFF,TGTGCCAGCCGGCTAGCGGGGGAATTAAGCTCCTACAATGAGCAGTTCTTC
-,TRBJ1-4,many,TRBV7-9,CASSSTTNEKLFF,TGTGCCAGCAGCTCCACAACTAATGAAAAACTGTTTTTT
TRBD1,TRBJ2-1,few,TRBV7-9,CASSVSPRGNEQFF,TGTGCCAGCAGCGTCTCACCCAGGGGGAATGAGCAGTTCTTC
-,TRBJ1-6,-,TRBV12-3/TRBV12-4,CASSLDPNSPLHF,TGTGCCAGCAGTCTCGACCCTAATTCACCCCTCCACTTT
-,TRBJ2-1,-,TRBV21-1,CALRRSVNEQFF,TGTGCCCTGCGGAGGTCCGTCAATGAGCAGTTCTTC
-,TRBJ2-1,few,TRBV5-1,CATSATSYNEQFF,TGCGCCACCTCGGCTACGTCCTACAATGAGCAGTTCTTC
-,TRBJ2-1,many,TRBV11-2,CASSLVSGVGYEQFF,TGTGCCAGCAGCTTAGTCTCAGGGGTTGGGTATGAGCAGTTCTTC
TRBD2,TRBJ2-7,many,TRBV18,CASSPRTSGYYEQYF,TGTGCCAGCTCACCCCGGACTAGCGGCTACTACGAGCAGTACTTC
-,TRBJ1-3,many,TRBV6-1,CASSVSGFSGNTIYF,TGTGCCAGCAGTGTTTCGGGATTCTCTGGAAACACCATATATTTT
-,TRBJ1-5,few,TRBV20-1,CSARGTSGQPQHF,TGCAGTGCTAGAGGGACAAGCGGTCAGCCCCAGCATTTT
-,TRBJ2-7,many,TRBV5-1,CASSFFLDSYEQYF,TGCGCCAGCAGCTTTTTTCTGGACAGCTACGAGCAGTACTTC
-,TRBJ1-2,many,TRBV20-1,CSARWGGNYGYTF,TGCAGTGCCAGGTGGGGGGGAAACTATGGCTACACCTTC
-,TRBJ1-4,-,TRBV7-9,CASSLLTGGGEKLFF,TGTGCCAGCAGCCTTCTAACTGGTGGCGGTGAAAAACTGTTTTTT
TRBD2,TRBJ2-5,-,TRBV20-1,CSARKGTSGMETQYF,TGCAGTGCTAGGAAAGGGACTAGCGGGATGGAGACCCAGTACTTC
-,TRBJ2-3,-,TRBV7-3,CASSGGGLSDTQYF,TGTGCCAGCAGCGGTGGGGGCCTGTCAGATACGCAGTATTTT
-,TRBJ2-3,-,TRBV6-5,CASSFGPPAGPDTQYF,TGTGCCAGCAGTTTCGGACCTCCTGCTGGTCCAGATACGCAGTATTTT
-,TRBJ2-1,-,TRBV19,CASSIRQGQINEQFF,TGTGCCAGTAGTATCAGGCAGGGGCAAATTAATGAGCAGTTCTTC
-,TRBJ1-5,few,TRBV18,CASSPAPWRQPQHF,TGTGCCAGCTCCCCGGCTCCTTGGCGTCAGCCCCAGCATTTT
-,TRBJ2-7,few,TRBV7-9,CASSSPLGGEQYF,TGTGCCAGCAGCTCCCCCCTGGGCGGGGAGCAGTACTTC
TRBD1,TRBJ1-1,-,TRBV12-3/TRBV12-4,CASSPPTGVNTEAFF,TGTGCCAGCAGTCCCCCTACAGGGGTGAACACTGAAGCTTTCTTT
TRBD1,TRBJ1-4,-,TRBV4-1,CASSQQTGVREKLFF,TGCGCCAGCAGCCAACAAACAGGGGTTCGCGAAAAACTGTTTTTT
TRBD1,TRBJ2-1,-,TRBV29-1,CSVNRGINEQFF,TGCAGCGTTAACAGGGGCATCAATGAGCAGTTCTTC
-,TRBJ1-1,-,TRBV28,CASSPVGAGNTEAFF,TGTGCCAGCAGTCCAGTGGGGGCCGGGAACACTGAAGCTTTCTTT
-,TRBJ2-7,-,TRBV4-2,CASSQAFEQYF,TGTGCCAGCAGCCAAGCTTTTGAGCAGTACTTC
-,TRBJ1-4,many,TRBV9,CASSVGHFISTNEKLFF,TGTGCCAGCAGCGTAGGACACTTCATTTCAACTAATGAAAAACTGTTTTTT
-,TRBJ1-5,many,TRBV6-1,CASSEAEGLGNQPQHF,TGTGCCAGCAGTGAAGCGGAGGGTTTGGGCAATCAGCCCCAGCATTTT
TRBD2,TRBJ2-7,few,TRBV6-2/TRBV6-3,CASSPGDYWGEQYF,TGTGCCAGCAGTCCCGGGGACTATTGGGGCGAGCAGTACTTC
TRBD2,TRBJ2-3,few,TRBV11-2,CASSFNRLAMTDTQYF,TGTGCCAGCAGCTTTAACAGACTAGCGATGACAGATACGCAGTATTTT
-,TRBJ2-2,few,TRBV27,CASSLHRANTGELFF,TGTGCCAGCAGTTTACACAGAGCGAACACCGGGGAGCTGTTTTTT
-,TRBJ2-3,few,TRBV7-2,CASSLARWGLYDTQYF,TGTGCCAGCAGCTTAGCCCGCTGGGGGCTATACGATACGCAGTATTTT
TRBD2,TRBJ2-3,many,TRBV10-3,CAIRTSGSTDTQYF,TGTGCCATCCGGACTAGCGGCAGCACAGATACGCAGTATTTT
-,TRBJ2-5,-,TRBV12-3/TRBV12-4,CASSPGTQDSETQYF,TGTGCCAGCAGCCCCGGGACCCAAGATTCCGAGACCCAGTACTTC
TRBD1,TRBJ2-5,few,TRBV2,CASSEGDRGLPSTQYF,TGTGCCAGCAGTGAAGGGGACAGGGGGCTCCCGAGTACCCAGTACTTC